These 21 T cell receptor beta chains came from one sample sequenced in a study of T cells after yellow fever vaccination (dated by TCRdb to about 2019). Interpreted using the paper, the treatment or condition label stands for: live attenuated yellow fever vaccine strain. The receptor library was made with 5' RACE. The sequencer was an Illumina HiSeq 2500. TCRdb passed the public sequencing reads through fastp at Q25 and MiXCR, retaining productive beta sequences. Here each entry gathers all rows of one CDR3 protein and keeps the most common genes and DNA. This sample gives hundreds of thousands of distinct CDR3 sequences in total; 9% to 15% of them show up just once. More than 13% of the sample belongs to the ten largest clones. The specimen comprised PBMCs, sampled on the day of the yellow fever booster vaccination. Every receptor here comes from a man aged 30-40 years who received the YFV17D yellow fever vaccine.

The V gene is TRBV12-3 or TRBV12-4, the J gene TRBJ2-5; the match to TRBD2 covers 10 bases. This CDR3 is 15 amino acids long. The trim removed 5 bases at V and 4 bases at J, leaving 7 bases unmatched. Here the CDR3 DNA reads TGTGCCAGCAGTGGAGTAGCGGGAGGAATAGAGACCCAGTACTTC. This codes for CASSGVAGGIETQYF.

In this sample, this clonotype turned up a few times. The chain carries TRBV29-1 and TRBJ2-5, with a possible D match to TRBD2 (6 bases). Trimming took off 4 bases at V and 1 base at J, with 10 bases between the two ends. Germline V gene lookup returns CDR1 SQVTM and CDR2 ANQGSEA. CDR3 length: 13 residues. CDR3 in DNA: TGCAGCGTTGGTGGGACTTTCCAAGAGACCCAGTACTTC. Protein: CSVGGTFQETQYF.

This clonotype appeared a few times. The chain employs TRBV20-1 and TRBJ2-1; D ambiguous. This CDR3 region has 16 residues. Deletions cut 5 bases from V and 2 bases from J, with 19 bases between. In germline, CDR1 is DFQATT, CDR2 SNEGSKA (reference sequence). The CDR3 DNA follows: TGCAGTGCTGTACCCACTTTGCGGCCCCCCTACAATGAGCAGTTCTTC. Amino acids: CSAVPTLRPPYNEQFF.

This clonotype was seen a handful of times. The chain uses TRBV9 and TRBJ1-6, with D perhaps matching TRBD1 (5 bases). Per the germline V gene, CDR1 is SGDLS and CDR2 is YYNGEE. This CDR3 comprises 16 residues. V lost 0 bases and J lost 7, with 14 bases in between. CDR3 protein: CASSVAAGEGNSPLHF. CDR3 coding DNA: TGTGCCAGCAGCGTAGCGGCAGGAGAGGGGAATTCACCCCTCCACTTT.

There are a few counts of this clonotype. This chain uses TRBV14 with TRBJ2-2; weak D call: TRBD2 (7 bases). The germline gives CDR1 SGHDN, CDR2 FVKESK. This CDR3 region has 16 residues. Trimming removed 5 bases at V and 7 bases at J, with 20 bases between. The CDR3 sequence is CASSSSGEGLSGELFF. CDR3 coding DNA: TGTGCCAGCAGCTCCTCAGGGGAGGGCCTGAGCGGGGAGCTGTTTTTT.

This clonotype has only a few counts. V is TRBV4-2 and J is TRBJ1-1; the D is unclear. The CDR3 contains 14 residues. Germline CDR1 is LGHNA and CDR2 is YNFKEQ. V lost 7 bases to trimming and J lost 3 bases, with 15 bases between them. CDR3 in amino acids: CASTGLTPYTEAFF. Here the CDR3 DNA reads TGTGCCAGCACTGGCTTGACTCCGTACACTGAAGCTTTCTTT.

The sample holds a few counts of this clonotype. J is TRBJ1-1 and V is TRBV4-3; 9 nucleotides agree with TRBD1. The V gene's germline CDR1 is LGHNA and CDR2 YSLEER. V gave up 2 bases and J gave up 5 bases; unmatched junction bases: 6. The CDR3 consists of 15 residues. CDR3 loop: CASSQLGTGWTEAFF. The CDR3 DNA is TGCGCCAGCAGCCAACTCGGGACAGGGTGGACTGAAGCTTTCTTT.

The J gene is TRBJ2-1, the V gene TRBV6-1; 8 bases agree with TRBD2. CDR1 is MNHNS, CDR2 SASEGT, per germline. V shed 10 bases and J 9 bases; nucleotides not matched to a gene: 14. The CDR3 covers 14 residues. The chain's CDR3 is CAIGGLVGMIEQFF. In nucleotides, the CDR3 is TGTGCCATCGGGGGACTAGTTGGTATGATTGAGCAGTTCTTC.

J is TRBJ1-2 and V is TRBV7-6; D may be TRBD1 (5 bases). The CDR3 has 16 amino acids. Germline CDR1 reads SGHVS; CDR2 reads FNYEAQ. V lost 0 bases to trimming and J lost 8 bases, with 19 bases between them. The CDR3 bases are TGTGCCAGCAGCTTAGCGTACGGGACCCAACGTCGGGGCTACACCTTC. It specifies CASSLAYGTQRRGYTF.

The chain combines TRBV9 with TRBJ1-1; D uncertain. V lost 4 bases and J 3 bases, leaving 7 bases between the germline ends. The CDR3 extends over 12 amino acids. The V gene's germline CDR1 is SGDLS and CDR2 YYNGEE. CDR3: CASSSYDTEAFF. The CDR3 nucleotides read TGTGCCAGCAGCTCCTATGACACTGAAGCTTTCTTT.

This clonotype was counted many times. The chain employs TRBV12-3 or TRBV12-4 and TRBJ2-5; D tentatively fits TRBD1 or TRBD2 (6 bases each). V was trimmed by 2 bases and J by 5 bases, leaving 9 bases between them. This CDR3 is 13 amino acids long. CDR3 residues: CASSLSGAETQYF. CDR3 in DNA: TGTGCCAGCAGTTTATCGGGGGCCGAGACCCAGTACTTC.

This clonotype was detected a few times. The chain is built from TRBV7-8 and TRBJ2-3; D is unresolved. The germline CDR1 and CDR2 sequences are SGHVS and FQNEAQ. V lost 3 bases, J lost 5 bases, and 6 bases lay in between. The CDR3 is made up of 12 amino acids. The CDR3 reads CASSFSVDTQYF. In DNA form, the CDR3 reads TGTGCCAGCAGCTTTTCCGTAGATACGCAGTATTTT.

The chain has TRBV5-1 and TRBJ2-3, with D tentatively TRBD1 (6 bases). From germline, CDR1 is SGHRS and CDR2 YFSETQ. The V end lost 4 bases, the J end lost 1 base, and 13 bases lay between the germline ends. The CDR3 has 15 residues. The CDR3 region has the DNA TGCGCCAGCAGCCCCGGACAGTCGGGCACAGATACGCAGTATTTT. It codes for CASSPGQSGTDTQYF.

This clonotype was detected ten times or more. V is TRBV3-1 and J is TRBJ1-2; TRBD1 is a possible D gene (6 bases). V shed 3 bases and J shed 4 bases, with 15 bases lying between them. The CDR3 loop spans 15 amino acids. Germline values: CDR1 LGHDT, CDR2 YNNKEL (reference sequence). The CDR3 bases are TGTGCCAGCAGCCATCTCGACAGGACGAGCTATGGCTACACCTTC. Protein: CASSHLDRTSYGYTF.

V usage is TRBV29-1 and J usage is TRBJ2-1; 7 bases are a match to TRBD2. CDR1 is SQVTM and CDR2 is ANQGSEA in the germline V gene. V lost 8 bases to trimming and J lost 2 bases; unmatched junction nucleotides: 3. This CDR3 contains 12 residues. Here the CDR3 reads CSHGLAYNEQFF. Written as DNA, the CDR3 is TGCAGCCATGGACTAGCCTACAATGAGCAGTTCTTC.

This clonotype was recorded a few times. The V and J genes are TRBV6-5 and TRBJ2-3, with D possibly TRBD2 on 6 matching bases. CDR3 length: 15 residues. The V end was cut by 5 bases, the J end by 5 bases, with 17 bases between. Germline V gene sequence: CDR1 MNHEY, CDR2 SVGAGI. CDR3 residues: CASSLPGGSEDTQYF. CDR3 DNA: TGTGCCAGCAGTCTCCCCGGGGGATCCGAAGATACGCAGTATTTT.

This clonotype was seen only a few times. This chain links TRBV5-1 with TRBJ2-7; TRBD1 aligns across 8 bases. With 4 bases clipped from V and 2 bases from J, the junction kept 11 bases outside the gene matches. This CDR3 comprises 16 residues. Germline assignment: CDR1 SGHRS and CDR2 YFSETQ. The CDR3 reads CASSLKHRTGTYEQYF. DNA of the CDR3: TGCGCCAGCAGCCTGAAACACCGGACAGGGACCTACGAGCAGTACTTC.

The rearrangement links TRBV5-1 to TRBJ2-3; TRBD2 matches at 16 bases. The trim removed 3 bases at V and 4 bases at J, leaving 5 bases unmatched. The CDR3 extends over 17 amino acids. From germline, CDR1 is SGHRS and CDR2 YFSETQ. CDR3 sequence reads: CASSSGLAGGRADTQYF. The CDR3 DNA is TGCGCCAGCAGCTCGGGACTAGCGGGAGGGAGGGCAGATACGCAGTATTTT. The full variable domain, with the rest looked up from reference TRBV5-1 and TRBJ2-3, is KAGVTQTPRYLIKTRGQQVTLSCSPISGHRSVSWYQQTPGQGLQFLFEYFSETQRNKGNFPGRFSGRQFSNSRSEMNVSTLELGDSALYLCASSSGLAGGRADTQYFGPGTRLTVL.

This clonotype was seen more than once but under ten times. This chain connects TRBV7-2 to TRBJ2-5, with TRBD2 matching 10 bases. Germline assignment: CDR1 SGHTA and CDR2 FQGNSA. After removal of 4 bases from V and 5 bases from J, the junction contained 13 bases not matched to a gene. The length of the CDR3 is 17 residues. Here the CDR3 reads CASSSTGGAGGRETQYF. CDR3 sequence (DNA): TGTGCCAGCAGCTCGACTGGGGGAGCGGGAGGGCGTGAGACCCAGTACTTC.

V gene TRBV5-1 combines with J gene TRBJ2-7; 10 nucleotides line up with TRBD2. Germline lookup yields CDR1 SGHRS and CDR2 YFSETQ. Trimming cost V 4 bases and J 4 bases; bases outside gene matches: 5. CDR3 length: 14 amino acids. CDR3 bases: TGCGCCAGCAGCGAGACTAGCGGGCGGTACGAGCAGTACTTC. Translation gives CASSETSGRYEQYF.

This clonotype was found many times. V is TRBV29-1 and J is TRBJ2-3, with TRBD2 matching 12 bases. In germline, CDR1 is SQVTM, CDR2 ANQGSEA. The V segment lost 7 bases and the J segment 4 bases; nucleotides outside the gene matches: 3. The CDR3 length is 13 residues. The CDR3 loop is CSASGRAADTQYF. In DNA, the CDR3 is TGCAGCGCTAGCGGGAGGGCCGCAGATACGCAGTATTTT.